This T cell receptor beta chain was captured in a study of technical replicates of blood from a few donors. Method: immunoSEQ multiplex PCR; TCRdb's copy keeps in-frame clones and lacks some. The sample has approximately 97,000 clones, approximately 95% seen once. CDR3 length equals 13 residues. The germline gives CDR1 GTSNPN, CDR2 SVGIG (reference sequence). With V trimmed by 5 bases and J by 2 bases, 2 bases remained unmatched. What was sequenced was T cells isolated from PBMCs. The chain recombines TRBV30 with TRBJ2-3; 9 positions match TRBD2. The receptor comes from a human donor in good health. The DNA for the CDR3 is TGTGCCTGGGCTAGCGGGAACACAGATACGCAGTATTTT. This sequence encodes CAWASGNTDTQYF.